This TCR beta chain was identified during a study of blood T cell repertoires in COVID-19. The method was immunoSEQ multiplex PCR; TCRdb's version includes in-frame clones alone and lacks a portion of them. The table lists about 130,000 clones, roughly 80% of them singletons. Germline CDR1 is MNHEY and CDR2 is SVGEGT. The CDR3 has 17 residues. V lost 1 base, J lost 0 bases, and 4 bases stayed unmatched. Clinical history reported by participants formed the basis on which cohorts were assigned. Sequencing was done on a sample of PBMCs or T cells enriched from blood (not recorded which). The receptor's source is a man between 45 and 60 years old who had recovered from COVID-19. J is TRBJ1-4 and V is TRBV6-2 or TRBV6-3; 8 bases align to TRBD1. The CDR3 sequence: CASSYWDRTSTNEKLFF. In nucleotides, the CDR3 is TGTGCCAGCAGTTACTGGGACAGGACGTCAACTAATGAAAAACTGTTTTTT.